The entry below gives a single T cell receptor (beta chain) sequence along with its context. The CDR3 totals 13 residues. Germline V gene data show CDR1 as MDHEN and CDR2 as SYDVKM. Trimming pared 0 bases from V and 5 bases from J, leaving 5 bases between. These data originate in a study of shared clonotypes between healthy human individuals. Libraries were prepared by immunoSEQ multiplex PCR; TCRdb keeps only in-frame clonotypes and omits some of them. The sample records approximately 320,000 clones, around two thirds being singletons. This chain joins TRBV28 and TRBJ1-3, with D hard to call. This TCR was recovered from a man aged 25 to 45 in good health. The source material was memory CD4+ T cells sorted from blood. Subset given: CD45RA-negative fraction. The CDR3 is CASSLWERNTIYF. CDR3 nucleotide sequence: TGTGCCAGCAGTTTATGGGAGAGAAACACCATATATTTT.